These 19 T cell receptor beta chains were all obtained from the same sample, sequenced in a study of blood T cells in healthy people across ages (dated by TCRdb to about 2015). The library was produced with 5' RACE. The sample was run on an Illumina HiSeq 2500. A second PCR of roughly 7 to 11 cycles was run with a J-beta primer mix and a sample-barcoded 5' primer. TCRdb reran the public reads through fastp at Q25 and MiXCR, keeping productive beta chains. Merged by CDR3 protein, the rows form single entries marked with the most common genes and DNA. The sample yields some 710,000 distinct CDR3 sequences; 20% to 25% were counted once. The ten largest clones represent under 25% of the sample. The sequenced material came from blood. The origin of the receptors is a man between 70 and 80 years old in good health.

The CDR3 region has the DNA TGTGCCAGCAGCGACACGGCGGGGGCCTACGAGCAGTACTTC. It yields the protein CASSDTAGAYEQYF. The chain joins TRBV7-9 to TRBJ2-5; 7 bases are a match to TRBD2. The J call may be mistaken, given a closer DNA end match to TRBJ2-7. Per germline, CDR1 SEHNR and CDR2 FQNEAQ (reference sequence). The CDR3 sequence is 14 residues long.

This clonotype has just a few counts. The chain couples TRBV11-2 to TRBJ2-5; D is unclear. Near its end, the DNA agrees better with TRBJ2-1, so the J call may be wrong. CDR1 SGHAT and CDR2 FQNNGV come from the germline V gene. The CDR3 length is 13 residues. Here the CDR3 reads CASSLAWVGEQFF. CDR3 DNA sequence: TGTGCCAGCAGCTTAGCGTGGGTCGGTGAGCAGTTCTTC.

The rearrangement links TRBV27 to TRBJ2-1; D call uncertain. The germline gives CDR1 MNHEY, CDR2 SMNVEV (reference sequence). Trimming shortened V by 6 bases and J by 8 bases, and 2 bases separated the two germline ends. The CDR3 extends over 9 amino acids. The CDR3 spells CASRDEQFF. CDR3 in DNA: TGTGCCAGCAGGGATGAGCAGTTCTTC.

The V call is TRBV3-1, the J call TRBJ2-3; the D gene is possibly TRBD2 (6 bases). CDR1 is LGHDT and CDR2 is YNNKEL in the germline V gene (reference sequence). This CDR3 has 13 residues. Trimming left V 6 bases short and J 2 bases short, with 9 bases between. The CDR3 spells CASRAGITDTQYF. The DNA for the CDR3 is TGTGCCAGCAGGGCGGGGATCACAGATACGCAGTATTTT.

The table lists this clonotype with a few counts. The chain links TRBV20-1 to TRBJ2-7; 12 positions agree with TRBD2. Germline V gene lookup returns CDR1 DFQATT and CDR2 SNEGSKA (reference sequence). V was pared by 5 bases and J by 4 bases, with 6 bases of the junction left unmatched. There are 14 residues in the CDR3. The CDR3 reads CSAPLAGGPYEQYF. The CDR3 nucleotides read TGCAGTGCTCCCCTAGCGGGGGGGCCATACGAGCAGTACTTC.

This clonotype appeared a few times. The gene calls are TRBV4-3 and TRBJ2-1; no firm D call. The V gene's germline CDR1 is LGHNA and CDR2 YSLEER. The CDR3 totals 15 residues. V lost 1 base to trimming and J lost 2 bases, with 9 bases between them. The CDR3 region has the DNA TGCGCCAGCAGCCAAGGTCCGGGCCCCTACAATGAGCAGTTCTTC. This sequence encodes CASSQGPGPYNEQFF.

To note about this clonotype: A read error is possible here, since a much larger clone lies one base away. V usage is TRBV7-2 and J usage is TRBJ1-3; D is possibly TRBD1 (5 bases). The CDR3 is made up of 15 amino acids. The germline V gene encodes CDR1 SGHTA and CDR2 FQGNSA. CDR3: CANSSNGGSGNTIYF. CDR3 in DNA: TGTGCCAACAGCTCCAACGGGGGCTCTGGAAACACCATATATTTT.

This clonotype was counted between two and nine times. The chain joins TRBV10-3 to TRBJ1-1; D gene ambiguous. V lost 2 bases and J 3 bases, leaving 7 bases between the germline ends. CDR1 ENHRY and CDR2 SYGVKD come from the germline V gene. This CDR3 is 13 amino acids long. The CDR3 coding sequence is TGTGCCATCAGTGAGAAGTGGGACACTGAAGCTTTCTTT. Residues: CAISEKWDTEAFF.

This clonotype has just a few counts. The chain links TRBV4-1 to TRBJ1-6, with D perhaps matching TRBD1 (6 bases). The CDR3 is 19 residues long. From germline, CDR1 is MGHRA and CDR2 YSYEKL. V was cut by 0 bases and J by 7 bases, with 22 bases left in between. CDR3 nucleotide sequence: TGCGCCAGCAGCCAAGATAATGGTGGAGTGGCAGGGGTAAATTCACCCCTCCACTTT. Protein: CASSQDNGGVAGVNSPLHF.

The chain employs TRBV9 and TRBJ2-1, with D uncertain. V was shortened by 0 bases and J by 0 bases, with 7 bases between the two germline ends. CDR3 length equals 15 residues. Germline V gene lookup returns CDR1 SGDLS and CDR2 YYNGEE. The DNA of the CDR3 is TGTGCCAGCAGCGTAGTGGCAAACTCCTACAATGAGCAGTTCTTC. Protein: CASSVVANSYNEQFF.

This sequence joins TRBV4-1 and TRBJ2-7; 9 nucleotides match TRBD1. This CDR3 contains 14 residues. Germline values: CDR1 MGHRA, CDR2 YSYEKL. J was trimmed by 3 bases and V by 8 bases; bases with no gene match: 8. In DNA, the CDR3 is TGCGCCAGCCGAACGATGACAGGGGGCTACGAGCAGTACTTC. Its protein product is CASRTMTGGYEQYF.

The CDR3 reads CASRNRLGGTDTQYF. CDR3 nucleotide sequence: TGTGCCAGCAGGAACCGACTAGGTGGCACAGATACGCAGTATTTT. The chain is built from TRBV6-5 and TRBJ2-3; D is possibly TRBD2 (6 bases). Between the trimmed V and J ends, which lost 6 bases and 1 base, there was a span of 14 bases. The CDR3 length is 15 residues. The germline CDR1 and CDR2 sequences are MNHEY and SVGAGI.

V usage is TRBV5-1 and J usage is TRBJ2-3; D unclear. This CDR3 spans 14 amino acids. Trimming shortened V by 3 bases and J by 0 bases, and 8 bases separated the two germline ends. Germline loops: CDR1 SGHRS, CDR2 YFSETQ. This chain's CDR3 is CASSSIGSTDTQYF. In nucleotides, the CDR3 is TGCGCCAGCAGCTCCATTGGTAGCACAGATACGCAGTATTTT.

This chain joins TRBV28 and TRBJ2-3; tentatively, D is TRBD1 or TRBD2 (5 bases each). The length of the CDR3 is 15 residues. Trimming shortened V by 3 bases and J by 4 bases, and 14 bases separated the two germline ends. Germline lookup yields CDR1 MDHEN and CDR2 SYDVKM. The CDR3 sequence: CASSLGRVRADTQYF. For the CDR3, the DNA is TGTGCCAGCAGTTTGGGGCGGGTTAGGGCAGATACGCAGTATTTT.

This rearrangement joins TRBV6-5 to TRBJ1-5; D ambiguous. This CDR3 has 17 amino acids. The V end was cut by 2 bases, the J end by 3 bases, with 17 bases between. CDR1 MNHEY and CDR2 SVGAGI come from the germline V gene. The CDR3 loop is CASSYRPVAGLNQPQHF. The CDR3 coding sequence is TGTGCCAGCAGTTACCGCCCGGTGGCAGGCCTCAATCAGCCCCAGCATTTT.

The sample holds a few counts of this clonotype. The V gene is TRBV12-3 or TRBV12-4, the J gene TRBJ2-3; 14 nucleotides match TRBD2. This CDR3 spans 20 amino acids. With V trimmed by 0 bases and J by 0 bases, 8 bases remained unmatched. In nucleotides, the CDR3 is TGTGCCAGCAGTTTAGCACCGGGACTAGCGGGGGCGGCCAGCACAGATACGCAGTATTTT. This sequence encodes CASSLAPGLAGAASTDTQYF.

This clonotype was observed a handful of times. For the CDR3, the DNA is TGCGCCAGCAGCTTAAGTGGACAGGGGTTGGAGACCCAGTACTTC. Translating gives CASSLSGQGLETQYF. The V gene is TRBV5-1, the J gene TRBJ2-5; 9 bases are shared with TRBD1. V dropped 2 bases and J dropped 5; count of bases not matched to a gene: 7. This CDR3 is 15 amino acids long. Germline V lookup: CDR1 SGHRS, CDR2 YFSETQ.

The V call is TRBV19, the J call TRBJ1-5, with D unclear. Trimming removed 5 bases from V and 3 bases from J, with 11 bases in between. Germline V CDR1 and CDR2: LNHDA, SQIVND (reference sequence). There are 14 residues in the CDR3. In DNA form, the CDR3 reads TGTGCCAGTAGTTTACCCAGTCTCAATCAGCCCCAGCATTTT. It yields the protein CASSLPSLNQPQHF.

This clonotype was counted a few times. This chain uses TRBV12-3 or TRBV12-4 with TRBJ1-1; D not certain. V dropped 6 bases and J dropped 7 bases, with 9 bases sitting between them. There are 11 residues in the CDR3. The CDR3 loop reads CASRVGLEAFF. CDR3 in DNA: TGTGCCAGCAGGGTGGGTCTTGAAGCTTTCTTT.